These 21 T cell receptor beta chains were sequenced from one sample in a study of T cell responses to AZD1222 COVID-19 vaccine. The table came from immunoSEQ multiplex PCR; TCRdb's copy has only in-frame clones and leaves some out. In the table there are some 150,000 clones, about nine tenths of which are singletons. Sequencing was performed on peripheral blood, taken on day 0 of AZD1222 vaccination. Receptors originate from an adult in good health.

CDR3 region: CASSAGTSGSIYEQYF. Here the CDR3 DNA reads TGTGCCAGCAGTGCCGGGACTAGCGGGAGTATCTACGAGCAGTACTTC. The chain couples TRBV28 to TRBJ2-7; TRBD2 matches at 14 bases. Losses at the gene ends were 5 bases for V and 3 bases for J; bases not matched to a gene: 6. The CDR3 contains 16 residues. Germline CDR1 is MDHEN and CDR2 is SYDVKM.

The chain links TRBV7-6 to TRBJ1-2; weak D call: TRBD1 (6 bases). Germline V CDR1 and CDR2: SGHVS, FNYEAQ. The CDR3 spans 15 residues. Between the trimmed V and J ends, which lost 4 bases and 1 base, there was a span of 13 bases. The CDR3 region has the DNA TGTGCCAGCAGCTCCGGACAGTACGATAACTATGGCTACACCTTC. Amino acids: CASSSGQYDNYGYTF.

The rearrangement joins TRBV4-2 to TRBJ1-5; perhaps TRBD1 as D (5 bases). CDR3 length equals 17 residues. Trimming left V 0 bases short and J 6 bases short, with 18 bases between. CDR1 is LGHNA and CDR2 is YNFKEQ in the germline V gene. CDR3 loop: CASSQDGSTGWVQPQHF. CDR3 bases: TGTGCCAGCAGCCAAGATGGTAGTACAGGTTGGGTTCAGCCCCAGCATTTT.

The chain joins TRBV6-6 to TRBJ2-7, with D perhaps matching TRBD2 (7 bases). Germline assignment: CDR1 MNHNY and CDR2 SVGAGI (reference sequence). This CDR3 is built from 15 residues. The germline V and J ends were trimmed by 2 bases and 4 bases, with 15 bases remaining between them. This CDR3 reads CASSYGGGGLYEQYF. CDR3 coding DNA: TGTGCCAGCAGTTACGGAGGGGGGGGACTTTACGAGCAGTACTTC.

CDR3 residues: CASSYESAYNEQFF. As DNA, the CDR3 is TGTGCCAGCAGTTACGAGAGCGCTTACAATGAGCAGTTCTTC. The genes are TRBV6-2 or TRBV6-3 and TRBJ2-1, with unresolved D. This CDR3 is 14 amino acids long. Germline V gives CDR1 MNHEY, CDR2 SVGEGT. Trimming pared 2 bases from V and 4 bases from J, leaving 9 bases between.

For this clone: Other DNA sequences in this specimen translate into the identical CDR3. The V call is TRBV18, the J call TRBJ1-1; no reliable D call. Trimming stripped 3 bases from V and 0 bases from J, with 5 bases between. CDR1 and CDR2 (germline): KGHSH, LQKENI. The CDR3 consists of 13 residues. The CDR3 DNA sequence: TGTGCCAGCTCACCTGGATTGAACACTGAAGCTTTCTTT. Amino acid sequence: CASSPGLNTEAFF.

V usage is TRBV28 and J usage is TRBJ2-7; 14 bases agree with TRBD2. CDR1 MDHEN and CDR2 SYDVKM come from the germline V gene. After removal of 1 base from V and 2 bases from J, the junction contained 13 bases not matched to a gene. The CDR3 is 20 amino acids. DNA of the CDR3: TGTGCCAGCAGTTTATCTTTCGGGACTAGCGGGAGAGGCTTTACCTACGAGCAGTACTTC. Residues: CASSLSFGTSGRGFTYEQYF. Supplemented by reference TRBV28 and TRBJ2-7, the full variable domain reads DVKVTQSSRYLVKRTGEKVFLECVQDMDHENMFWYRQDPGLGLRLIYFSYDVKMKEKGDIPEGYSVSREKKERFSLILESASTNQTSMYLCASSLSFGTSGRGFTYEQYFGPGTRLTVT.

The chain carries TRBV12-3 or TRBV12-4 and TRBJ2-2; no clear D. V was clipped by 3 bases and J by 6 bases, with 5 bases between them. There are 12 residues in the CDR3. CDR3 region: CASSFFPGELFF. The CDR3 bases are TGTGCCAGCAGTTTCTTTCCCGGGGAGCTGTTTTTT.

V and J are TRBV7-9 and TRBJ2-6, with a tentative D call TRBD1 (5 bases). V was trimmed by 1 base and J by 2 bases, leaving 18 bases between them. The CDR3 is made up of 19 amino acids. CDR1 is SEHNR and CDR2 is FQNEAQ in the germline V gene (reference sequence). The CDR3 protein is CASSLGFPGISPGANVLTF. CDR3 DNA sequence: TGTGCCAGCAGCTTAGGGTTTCCAGGGATCTCTCCTGGGGCCAACGTCCTGACTTTC.

This chain joins TRBV7-2 and TRBJ2-2; 13 bases match TRBD2. Per germline, CDR1 SGHTA and CDR2 FQGNSA. Germline trimming cut 6 bases from V and 8 bases from J; bases unmatched to any gene: 18. CDR3 length: 19 amino acids. The CDR3 spells CASSPRPLGLAGSKGELFF. CDR3 in DNA: TGTGCCAGCAGTCCGAGACCCTTGGGACTAGCGGGATCAAAAGGGGAGCTGTTTTTT. Based on the CDR3 plus reference TRBV7-2 and TRBJ2-2, the full variable domain is GAGVSQSPSNKVTEKGKDVELRCDPISGHTALYWYRQSLGQGLEFLIYFQGNSAPDKSGLPSDRFSAERTGGSVSTLTIQRTQQEDSAVYLCASSPRPLGLAGSKGELFFGEGSRLTVL.

V is TRBV27 and J is TRBJ2-5; 7 nucleotides agree with TRBD1. This CDR3 spans 15 amino acids. The germline V gene encodes CDR1 MNHEY and CDR2 SMNVEV (reference sequence). The V gene end was trimmed by 4 bases and the J gene end by 1 base; junction bases not matched to a gene: 6. The chain's CDR3 is CASSSTWDSQETQYF. Written as DNA, the CDR3 is TGTGCCAGCAGTTCGACCTGGGACAGCCAAGAGACCCAGTACTTC.

This clone was found a few times. The chain employs TRBV5-6 and TRBJ1-1; unclear D gene. This CDR3 is built from 15 residues. V was shortened by 2 bases and J by 4 bases, with 15 bases between the two germline ends. Germline-derived CDR1 and CDR2 are SGHDT and YYEEEE. CDR3 loop: CASSFMDYRRTEAFF. The DNA of the CDR3 is TGTGCCAGCAGCTTTATGGACTATCGGCGCACTGAAGCTTTCTTT.

This chain connects TRBV11-2 to TRBJ1-2; 12 bases are a match to TRBD1. The CDR3 covers 17 residues. Looked up from germline, CDR1 is SGHAT and CDR2 is FQNNGV. V dropped 0 bases and J dropped 5; count of bases not matched to a gene: 7. DNA of the CDR3: TGTGCCAGCAGCTTAGATCCGGGACAGGGGGCGCGATATGGCTACACCTTC. Its translation: CASSLDPGQGARYGYTF.

This sequence joins TRBV30 and TRBJ1-1, with D possibly TRBD1 on 5 matching bases. With 0 bases removed from V and 2 bases from J, the gap between germline ends came to 13 bases. Germline values: CDR1 GTSNPN, CDR2 SVGIG (reference sequence). This CDR3 is 15 amino acids long. CDR3 DNA sequence: TGTGCCTGGAGTGTTGCAGCTACAGGAAACACTGAAGCTTTCTTT. Translation gives CAWSVAATGNTEAFF.

The CDR3 nucleotides read TGTGCCATCAGTGATAGTGGGGGAAATAACGAAAAACTGTTTTTT. Its protein is CAISDSGGNNEKLFF. The chain combines TRBV10-3 with TRBJ1-4; TRBD1 is a possible D gene (5 bases). The CDR3 covers 15 residues. Germline CDR1 and CDR2: ENHRY and SYGVKD. Trimming pared 3 bases from V and 8 bases from J, leaving 16 bases between.

This clone has just a few counts. The chain is built from TRBV5-1 and TRBJ1-5, with D unresolved. Germline CDR1 reads SGHRS; CDR2 reads YFSETQ. The CDR3 consists of 16 residues. V was cut by 4 bases and J by 0 bases, with 14 bases left in between. CDR3 sequence (DNA): TGCGCCAGCAGCGTGGCCCTATCAGGTAGCAATCAGCCCCAGCATTTT. It specifies CASSVALSGSNQPQHF.

The chain is built from TRBV24-1 and TRBJ2-5; D remains ambiguous. CDR1 is KGHDR, CDR2 SFDVKD, per germline. CDR3 length: 16 residues. With 4 bases removed from V and 5 bases from J, the gap between germline ends came to 19 bases. The DNA for the CDR3 is TGTGCCACCAGTGACCAATCGGACCGCCGCGGTGAGACCCAGTACTTC. Protein sequence: CATSDQSDRRGETQYF.

Comments on this clone: Other nucleotide sequences in the sample specify the same CDR3. This chain uses TRBV12-3 or TRBV12-4 with TRBJ1-6; a weak D match, TRBD1 (5 bases). The CDR3 spans 13 residues. V was shortened by 1 base and J by 7 bases, with 5 bases between the two germline ends. The DNA for the CDR3 is TGTGCCAGCAGTTTAGGGGGGAATTCACCCCTCCACTTT. The encoded protein is CASSLGGNSPLHF.

This rearrangement joins TRBV28 to TRBJ2-3; D is unresolved. The CDR3 is 13 residues long. Trimming removed 1 base at V and 6 bases at J, with 8 bases between. CDR1 is MDHEN and CDR2 is SYDVKM in the germline V gene. In DNA form, the CDR3 reads TGTGCCAGCAGTTTATACCTTCGGGATACGCAGTATTTT. Translating gives CASSLYLRDTQYF. The full variable domain, completed using reference TRBV28 and TRBJ2-3, is DVKVTQSSRYLVKRTGEKVFLECVQDMDHENMFWYRQDPGLGLRLIYFSYDVKMKEKGDIPEGYSVSREKKERFSLILESASTNQTSMYLCASSLYLRDTQYFGPGTRLTVL.

The V call is TRBV19, the J call TRBJ1-1; D is uncertain. The CDR3 has 14 residues. Trimming took off 3 bases at V and 2 bases at J, with 10 bases between the two ends. The germline CDR1 and CDR2 sequences are LNHDA and SQIVND (reference sequence). Here the CDR3 DNA reads TGTGCCAGTAGTATTAGTGGGAGTAACACTGAAGCTTTCTTT. As protein: CASSISGSNTEAFF. Using reference TRBV19 and TRBJ1-1 for the parts outside the CDR3, the full variable domain is DGGITQSPKYLFRKEGQNVTLSCEQNLNHDAMYWYRQDPGQGLRLIYYSQIVNDFQKGDIAEGYSVSREKKESFPLTVTSAQKNPTAFYLCASSISGSNTEAFFGQGTRLTVV.

The J gene is TRBJ2-1, the V gene TRBV19; a possible D gene is TRBD1 (6 bases). Germline CDR1 reads LNHDA; CDR2 reads SQIVND (reference sequence). Trimming removed 1 base from V and 6 bases from J, with 7 bases in between. The CDR3 has 13 amino acids. CDR3 nucleotide sequence: TGTGCCAGTAGTATAGGAGGGGGCAATGAGCAGTTCTTC. Its protein is CASSIGGGNEQFF.